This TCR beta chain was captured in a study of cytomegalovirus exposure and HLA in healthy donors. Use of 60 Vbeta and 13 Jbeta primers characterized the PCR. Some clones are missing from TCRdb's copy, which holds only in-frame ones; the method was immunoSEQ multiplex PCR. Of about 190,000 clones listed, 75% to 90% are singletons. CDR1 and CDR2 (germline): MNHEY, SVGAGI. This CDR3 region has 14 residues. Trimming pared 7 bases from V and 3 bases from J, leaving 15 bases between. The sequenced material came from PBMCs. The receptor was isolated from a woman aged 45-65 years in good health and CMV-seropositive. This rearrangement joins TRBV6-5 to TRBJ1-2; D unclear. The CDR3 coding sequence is TGTGCCAGCACCCAAAGGTGGGAGGACTATGGCTACACCTTC. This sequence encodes CASTQRWEDYGYTF.